Following are 20 T cell receptor beta chains from one sample sequenced in a study of cytomegalovirus exposure and HLA in healthy donors. The PCR contained 60 Vbeta and 13 Jbeta primers. The repertoire was sequenced with immunoSEQ multiplex PCR; TCRdb's copy has only in-frame clones and lacks some. The sample has some 130,000 clones; roughly three quarters are singletons. Sequenced: PBMCs. The receptors originated from a man aged 18-30 years in good health and CMV-seronegative.

The chain uses TRBV7-9 and TRBJ1-1, with a weak D call TRBD1 (5 bases). Germline values: CDR1 SEHNR, CDR2 FQNEAQ (reference sequence). The length of the CDR3 is 12 residues. The V end lost 5 bases, the J end lost 11 bases, and 15 bases lay between the germline ends. The CDR3 here is CASSPTGGRAFF. Written as DNA, the CDR3 is TGTGCCAGCAGCCCGACTGGGGGGAGGGCTTTCTTT.

The chain has TRBV28 and TRBJ2-2; weak D call: TRBD1 (6 bases). There are 12 residues in the CDR3. CDR1 is MDHEN, CDR2 SYDVKM, per germline. The V end was cut by 6 bases, the J end by 7 bases, with 9 bases between. CDR3 residues: CASSPDSGELFF. The CDR3, as DNA: TGTGCCAGCAGCCCGGACAGCGGGGAGCTGTTTTTT.

Notes on this clone: This CDR3 is also generated by other DNA sequences in the sample. This sequence joins TRBV4-1 and TRBJ2-3, with 12 bases matching TRBD2. CDR1 and CDR2 (germline): MGHRA, YSYEKL. CDR3 length equals 20 residues. Losses at the gene ends were 1 base for V and 0 bases for J; bases not matched to a gene: 11. CDR3: CASSQGGLAGWGGSTDTQYF. CDR3 in DNA: TGCGCCAGCAGCCAAGGGGGACTAGCGGGCTGGGGGGGCAGCACAGATACGCAGTATTTT.

The chain employs TRBV27 and TRBJ1-1; weak D call: TRBD1 (6 bases). The CDR3 is 15 amino acids. In germline, CDR1 is MNHEY, CDR2 SMNVEV (reference sequence). V lost 1 base to trimming and J lost 0 bases, with 9 bases between them. In DNA, the CDR3 is TGTGCCAGCAGTTTATGGGGGGGCCTGAACACTGAAGCTTTCTTT. It codes for CASSLWGGLNTEAFF.

The rearrangement links TRBV27 to TRBJ1-5; D uncertain. V was shortened by 2 bases and J by 1 base, with 3 bases between the two germline ends. Germline CDR1 reads MNHEY; CDR2 reads SMNVEV (reference sequence). The CDR3 sequence is 13 residues long. CDR3 region: CASSLGSNQPQHF. CDR3 DNA sequence: TGTGCCAGCAGTTTAGGCAGCAATCAGCCCCAGCATTTT.

In this sample, this clone turned up once. J is TRBJ2-2 and V is TRBV7-9; TRBD2 might be the D (6 bases). Trimming cost V 11 bases and J 6 bases, with 16 bases left between them. The germline V gene encodes CDR1 SEHNR and CDR2 FQNEAQ (reference sequence). The CDR3 is 13 amino acids. The CDR3, as DNA: TGTGCCGGTTCGGGAGCGACGGCCGGGGAGCTGTTTTTT. It codes for CAGSGATAGELFF.

A single count supports this clone. The V and J genes are TRBV19 and TRBJ2-2; 7 nucleotides agree with TRBD2. Germline loops: CDR1 LNHDA, CDR2 SQIVND (reference sequence). The J segment lost 6 bases and the V segment lost 3 bases, leaving 10 bases of the junction unmatched. The CDR3 contains 16 residues. CDR3 residues: CASSIRPMTSPGELFF. Written as DNA, the CDR3 is TGTGCCAGTAGTATTCGTCCAATGACTAGCCCCGGGGAGCTGTTTTTT. Full variable domain (remainder filled in from reference TRBV19 and TRBJ2-2): DGGITQSPKYLFRKEGQNVTLSCEQNLNHDAMYWYRQDPGQGLRLIYYSQIVNDFQKGDIAEGYSVSREKKESFPLTVTSAQKNPTAFYLCASSIRPMTSPGELFFGEGSRLTVL.

The J gene is TRBJ2-1, the V gene TRBV4-3, with 8 positions matching TRBD2. V lost 1 base to trimming and J lost 7 bases; unmatched junction nucleotides: 12. Germline CDR1 LGHNA, CDR2 YSLEER. The CDR3 is 17 amino acids. The CDR3 sequence: CASSQAETSAGMNEQFF. Written as DNA, the CDR3 is TGCGCCAGCAGCCAAGCTGAGACTAGCGCCGGGATGAATGAGCAGTTCTTC.

This chain joins TRBV30 and TRBJ1-5; 9 nucleotides agree with TRBD1. In germline, CDR1 is GTSNPN, CDR2 SVGIG (reference sequence). With V trimmed by 0 bases and J by 5 bases, 5 bases remained unmatched. The CDR3 has 15 residues. DNA for the CDR3: TGTGCCTGGAGTGTACTACAGGGGGCACATCAGCCCCAGCATTTT. Its translation: CAWSVLQGAHQPQHF.

This clone occurred once. The chain joins TRBV7-6 to TRBJ1-1, with a possible D match to TRBD1 (6 bases). The CDR3 runs 15 residues. Germline lookup yields CDR1 SGHVS and CDR2 FNYEAQ. The germline V and J ends were trimmed by 1 base and 0 bases, with 9 bases remaining between them. CDR3 region: CASSLGHRVNTEAFF. CDR3 nucleotides: TGTGCCAGCAGCTTAGGTCACAGGGTGAACACTGAAGCTTTCTTT.

The gene calls are TRBV19 and TRBJ2-7; 7 bases match TRBD2. CDR3 size: 13 residues. V was clipped by 4 bases and J by 5 bases; unmatched bases: 5. The germline V gene has CDR1 LNHDA and CDR2 SQIVND (reference sequence). The CDR3: CASSSGRGNEQYV. CDR3 DNA sequence: TGTGCCAGTAGTAGCGGGAGAGGTAACGAGCAGTACGTC.

V is TRBV25-1 and J is TRBJ1-1; no firm D call. The length of the CDR3 is 11 residues. Germline values: CDR1 MGHDK, CDR2 SYGVNS. The V end was cut by 6 bases, the J end by 8 bases, with 10 bases between. The CDR3 nucleotides are TGTGCCAGCAGCACCGGGAGGGAAGCTTTCTTT. This codes for CASSTGREAFF.

This chain joins TRBV29-1 and TRBJ2-2; 10 bases line up with TRBD2. The V segment lost 4 bases and the J segment 3 bases; nucleotides outside the gene matches: 11. This CDR3 region has 17 residues. The V gene's germline CDR1 is SQVTM and CDR2 ANQGSEA. The CDR3 DNA sequence: TGCAGCGTTGCCGGGACTAGCGATAAAGGGGACACCGGGGAGCTGTTTTTT. Protein sequence: CSVAGTSDKGDTGELFF.

The rearrangement links TRBV19 to TRBJ1-1; possibly TRBD1 for D (6 bases). This CDR3 comprises 13 residues. The germline CDR1 and CDR2 sequences are LNHDA and SQIVND (reference sequence). The ends were cut back, 10 bases at V and 3 bases at J, with 15 bases in the middle. CDR3 sequence reads: CATPTGRDTEAFF. CDR3 bases: TGTGCCACCCCTACAGGGAGGGACACTGAAGCTTTCTTT.

The chain uses TRBV4-3 and TRBJ2-3; 7 nucleotides align to TRBD1. Germline V gene data show CDR1 as LGHNA and CDR2 as YSLEER. CDR3 length: 16 residues. The junction had 8 bases not matched to a gene; V was cut back by 0 bases and J by 5 bases. This CDR3 is CASSQDNDRAIDTQYF. In DNA form, the CDR3 reads TGCGCCAGCAGCCAAGACAACGACAGGGCAATAGATACGCAGTATTTT.

The sample holds a few counts of this clone. The rearrangement joins TRBV7-9 to TRBJ1-5; tentatively, D is TRBD1 (5 bases). V was shortened by 5 bases and J by 1 base, with 15 bases between the two germline ends. Germline V gene sequence: CDR1 SEHNR, CDR2 FQNEAQ (reference sequence). The CDR3 extends over 16 amino acids. The CDR3, as DNA: TGTGCCAGCAGCCTGTGGAGGGGAGGAAGCAATCAGCCCCAGCATTTT. This translates into CASSLWRGGSNQPQHF.

The chain carries TRBV5-1 and TRBJ2-7; 8 positions agree with TRBD1. After removal of 8 bases from V and 7 bases from J, the junction contained 11 bases not matched to a gene. The CDR3 has 13 residues. The germline gives CDR1 SGHRS, CDR2 YFSETQ. The CDR3 loop reads CASGGQGLWEQYF. In DNA form, the CDR3 reads TGCGCCAGTGGAGGACAGGGACTTTGGGAGCAGTACTTC.

The chain uses TRBV6-1 and TRBJ2-6; D call uncertain. Looked up from germline, CDR1 is MNHNS and CDR2 is SASEGT. Deletions cut 3 bases from V and 3 bases from J, with 12 bases between. The CDR3 totals 16 residues. In nucleotides, the CDR3 is TGTGCCAGCAGTGAGTCCTTTTCGGTTGGGGCCAACGTCCTGACTTTC. It specifies CASSESFSVGANVLTF.

The V call is TRBV7-2, the J call TRBJ1-1; D is ambiguous. The CDR3 is made up of 16 amino acids. V gave up 0 bases and J gave up 4 bases, with 15 bases separating them. CDR1 is SGHTA and CDR2 is FQGNSA in the germline V gene. CDR3 residues: CASSLARFGRGTEAFF. Written as DNA, the CDR3 is TGTGCCAGCAGCTTAGCGCGGTTCGGACGGGGCACTGAAGCTTTCTTT.

The chain is built from TRBV6-6 and TRBJ2-1; D unresolved. Between the trimmed V and J ends, which lost 4 bases and 10 bases, there was a span of 11 bases. The CDR3 length is 12 residues. CDR1 is MNHNY, CDR2 SVGAGI, per germline (reference sequence). CDR3 bases: TGTGCCAGCAGTTTCCAGCGAAGGGAGCAGTTCTTC. Translating gives CASSFQRREQFF.